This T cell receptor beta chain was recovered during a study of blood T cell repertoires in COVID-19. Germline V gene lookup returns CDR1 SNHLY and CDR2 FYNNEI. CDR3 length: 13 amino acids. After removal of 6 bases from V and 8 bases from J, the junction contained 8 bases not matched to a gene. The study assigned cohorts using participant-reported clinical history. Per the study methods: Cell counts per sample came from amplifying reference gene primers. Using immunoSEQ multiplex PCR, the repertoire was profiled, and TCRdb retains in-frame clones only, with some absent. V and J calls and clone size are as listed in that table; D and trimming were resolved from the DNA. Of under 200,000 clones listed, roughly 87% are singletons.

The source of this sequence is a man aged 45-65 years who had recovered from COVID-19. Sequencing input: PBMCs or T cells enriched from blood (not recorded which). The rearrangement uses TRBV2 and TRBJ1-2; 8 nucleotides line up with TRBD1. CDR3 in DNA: TGTGCCAGCAGCTTCGACAGGGGTAAGGGCTACACCTTC. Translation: CASSFDRGKGYTF.